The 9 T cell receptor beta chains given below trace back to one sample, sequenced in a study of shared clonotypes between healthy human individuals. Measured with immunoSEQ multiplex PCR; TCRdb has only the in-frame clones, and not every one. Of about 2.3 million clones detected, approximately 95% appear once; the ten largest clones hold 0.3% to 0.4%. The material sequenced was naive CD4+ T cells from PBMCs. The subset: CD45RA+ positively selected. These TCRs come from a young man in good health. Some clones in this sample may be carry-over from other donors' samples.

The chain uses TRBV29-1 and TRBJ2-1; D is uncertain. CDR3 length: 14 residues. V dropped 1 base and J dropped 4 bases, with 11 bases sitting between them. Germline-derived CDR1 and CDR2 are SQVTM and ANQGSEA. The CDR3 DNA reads TGCAGCGTTGAAGGGGCAGCCATGTACAATGAGCAGTTCTTC. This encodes CSVEGAAMYNEQFF.

The CDR3 loop reads CASSLRSNLAGGYGTGELFF. As DNA, the CDR3 is TGTGCCAGCTCCCTCCGTTCCAACTTAGCGGGAGGCTACGGCACCGGGGAGCTGTTTTTT. This chain connects TRBV18 to TRBJ2-2, with TRBD2 matching 10 bases. Per germline, CDR1 KGHSH and CDR2 LQKENI. J was trimmed by 4 bases and V by 6 bases; bases with no gene match: 20. The CDR3 loop spans 20 amino acids.

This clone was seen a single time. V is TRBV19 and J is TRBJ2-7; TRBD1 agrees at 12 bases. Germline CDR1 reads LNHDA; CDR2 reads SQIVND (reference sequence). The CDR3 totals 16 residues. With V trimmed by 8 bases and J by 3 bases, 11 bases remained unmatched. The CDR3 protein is CASSSRGTGGIYEQYF. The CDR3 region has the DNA TGTGCCAGTTCTTCAAGGGGGACAGGGGGCATCTACGAGCAGTACTTC.

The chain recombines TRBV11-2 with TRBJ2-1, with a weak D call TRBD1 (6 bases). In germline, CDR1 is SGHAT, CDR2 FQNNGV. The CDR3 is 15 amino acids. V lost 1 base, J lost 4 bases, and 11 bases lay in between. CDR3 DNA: TGTGCCAGCAGCTTAGCCGCAGGGGCGTACAATGAGCAGTTCTTC. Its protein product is CASSLAAGAYNEQFF.

In DNA, the CDR3 is TGCGCCAGCAGCCAAGATCGGGCAGGGGTAGCTTTCTTT. Its translation: CASSQDRAGVAFF. The chain joins TRBV4-1 to TRBJ1-1; maybe TRBD1 (6 bases). Between the trimmed V and J ends, which lost 0 bases and 10 bases, there was a span of 12 bases. The germline V gene encodes CDR1 MGHRA and CDR2 YSYEKL. The CDR3 is 13 amino acids.

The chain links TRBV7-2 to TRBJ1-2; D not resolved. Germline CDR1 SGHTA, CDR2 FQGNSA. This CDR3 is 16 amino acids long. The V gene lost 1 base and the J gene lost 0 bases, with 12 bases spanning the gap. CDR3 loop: CASSLGAASSNYGYTF. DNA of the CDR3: TGTGCCAGCAGCTTAGGGGCAGCCTCTTCTAACTATGGCTACACCTTC.

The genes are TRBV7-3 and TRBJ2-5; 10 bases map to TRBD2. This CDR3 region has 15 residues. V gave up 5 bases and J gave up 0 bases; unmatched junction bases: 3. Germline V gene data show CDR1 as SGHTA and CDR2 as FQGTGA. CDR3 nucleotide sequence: TGTGCCAGCAGCGTACTAGCGGGAAACCAAGAGACCCAGTACTTC. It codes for CASSVLAGNQETQYF.

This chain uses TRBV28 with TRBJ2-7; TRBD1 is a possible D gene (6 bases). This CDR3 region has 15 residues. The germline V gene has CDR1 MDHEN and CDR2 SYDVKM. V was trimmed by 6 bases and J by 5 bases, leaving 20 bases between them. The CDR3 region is CASRPLLRDTDEQYF. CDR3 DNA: TGTGCCAGCAGACCCCTTCTCCGGGACACTGACGAGCAGTACTTC.

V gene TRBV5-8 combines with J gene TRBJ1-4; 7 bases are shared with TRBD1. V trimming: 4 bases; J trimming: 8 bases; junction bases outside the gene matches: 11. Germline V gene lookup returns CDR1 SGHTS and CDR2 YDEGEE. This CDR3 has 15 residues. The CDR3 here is CASSRGRGLQEKLFF. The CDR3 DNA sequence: TGTGCCAGCAGCCGGGGGAGGGGGCTACAAGAAAAACTGTTTTTT.